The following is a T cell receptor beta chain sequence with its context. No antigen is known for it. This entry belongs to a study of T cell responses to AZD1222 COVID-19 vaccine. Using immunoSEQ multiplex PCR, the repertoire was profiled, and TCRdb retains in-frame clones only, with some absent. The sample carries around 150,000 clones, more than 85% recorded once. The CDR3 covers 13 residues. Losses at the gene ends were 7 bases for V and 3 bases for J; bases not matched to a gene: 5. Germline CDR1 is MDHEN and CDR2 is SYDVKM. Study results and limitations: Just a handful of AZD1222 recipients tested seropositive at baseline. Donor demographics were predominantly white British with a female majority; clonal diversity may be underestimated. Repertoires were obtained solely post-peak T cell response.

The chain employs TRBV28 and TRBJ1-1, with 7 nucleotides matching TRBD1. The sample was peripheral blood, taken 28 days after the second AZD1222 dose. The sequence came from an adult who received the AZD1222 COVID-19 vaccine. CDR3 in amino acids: CASTTTGDTEAFF. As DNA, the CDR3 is TGTGCCAGCACCACTACAGGGGACACTGAAGCTTTCTTT.